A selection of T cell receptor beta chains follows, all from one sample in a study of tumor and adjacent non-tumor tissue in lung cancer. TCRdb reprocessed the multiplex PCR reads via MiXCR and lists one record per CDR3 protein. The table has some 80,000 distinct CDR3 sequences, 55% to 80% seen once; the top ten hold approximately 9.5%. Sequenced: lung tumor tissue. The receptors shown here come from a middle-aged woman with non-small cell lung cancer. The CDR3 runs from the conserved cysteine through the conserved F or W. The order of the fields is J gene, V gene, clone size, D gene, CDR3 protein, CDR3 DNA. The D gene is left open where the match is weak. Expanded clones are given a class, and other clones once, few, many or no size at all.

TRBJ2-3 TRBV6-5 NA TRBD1 CASSYSQTGVDTQYF TGTGCAAGCAGTTACTCCCAAACAGGGGTAGATACGCAGTATTTT
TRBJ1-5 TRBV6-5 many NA CASRTGGSNQPQHF TGTGCCAGCAGAACGGGGGGGAGCAATCAGCCCCAGCATTTT
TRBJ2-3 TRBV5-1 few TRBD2 CASSPGLAGTHTQYF TGCGCCAGCAGCCCGGGACTAGCCGGCACACATACGCAGTATTTT
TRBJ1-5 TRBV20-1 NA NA CSARDLDGSNQHQHF TGCAGTGCTAGAGATCTGGACGGGAGTAATCAGCACCAGCATTTT
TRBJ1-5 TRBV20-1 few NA CSAREGALLAGPQHF TGCAGTGCTAGAGAGGGTGCACTGCTGGCTGGGCCCCAGCATTTT
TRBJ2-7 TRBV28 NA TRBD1 CASRAKSRQGEQYF TGTGCCAGCAGAGCGAAGTCTCGACAGGGAGAGCAGTACTTC
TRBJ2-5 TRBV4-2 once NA CASSQIRVLQETQYF TGTGCCAGCAGCCAGATTAGAGTGCTTCAAGAGACCCAGTACTTC
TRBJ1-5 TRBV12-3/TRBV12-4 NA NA CAKSFIGLNQPQHF TGTGCCAAGAGTTTCATAGGCCTCAATCAGCCCCAGCATTTT
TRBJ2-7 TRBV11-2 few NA CASSLDSLRSYEQYF TGTGCCAGCAGCTTAGATTCCCTGAGGTCCTATGAGCAGTACTTC
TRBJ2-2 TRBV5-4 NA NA CDISPDEPGELFF TGTGACATCAGCCCTGACGAACCCGGGGAGCTGTTTTTT
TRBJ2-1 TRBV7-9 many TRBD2 CASSFTSGRDNEQFF TGTGCCAGCAGCTTTACTAGCGGGAGAGACAATGAGCAGTTCTTC
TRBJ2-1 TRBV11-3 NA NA CVSSLRPGREAGQFF TGTGTCAGCAGCTTAAGGCCTGGCAGGGAGGCTGGGCAGTTTTTC
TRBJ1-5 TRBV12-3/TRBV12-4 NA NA CASTSDRINNQPQHF TGTGCCAGCACTTCCGACAGGATTAACAATCAGCCCCAGCATTTT
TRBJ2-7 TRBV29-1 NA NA CSDPDRDRFEQYF TGCAGCGACCCGGACCGGGACCGGTTCGAGCAGTACTTC
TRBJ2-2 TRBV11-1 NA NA CVSSRDGYTGELLF TGTGTCAGCAGCCGGGACGGGTACACCGGGGAGTTGCTTTTT
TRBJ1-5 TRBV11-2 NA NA CACSFHPPGQFPFLYQPRHF TGTGCCTGCAGCTTCCATCCTCCCGGACAGTTCCCATTTCTTTATCAGCCCCGGCATTTT
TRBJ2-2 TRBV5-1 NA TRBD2 CVSSWTSVSPNTGELFF TGCGTCAGCAGCTGGACTAGCGTGAGCCCGAACACCGGGGAACTGTTTTTT
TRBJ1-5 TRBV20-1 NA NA CSARMTIDQPQHF TGCAGTGCTAGAATGACAATTGATCAGCCCCAGCATTTT
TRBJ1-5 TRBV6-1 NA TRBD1 CASSRGGGSYQSQHF TGTGCCAGCAGCCGTGGAGGGGGCTCGTATCAGTCCCAGCATTTT
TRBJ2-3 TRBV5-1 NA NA CASSLVTGGGGEDTQYF TGCGCCAGCAGCTTGGTAACTGGCGGAGGGGGAGAAGATACGCAGTATTTT
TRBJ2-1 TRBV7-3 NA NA CASSSVGDNERFF TGTGCCAGCAGCTCCGTGGGGGACAATGAGCGGTTCTTC
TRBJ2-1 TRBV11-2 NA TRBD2 CSSSLRPLAGRNEQFF TGTTCCAGCAGTTTACGGCCACTAGCGGGGCGCAATGAGCAGTTCTTC
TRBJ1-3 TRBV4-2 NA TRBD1 CASSLQQGDRRNIIYF TGTGCCAGCAGCCTGCAGCAGGGGGATAGAAGAAACATCATATATTTT
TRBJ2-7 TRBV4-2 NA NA CASSRRGGIGSYEQYF TGTGCCAGCAGCCGCAGAGGCGGGATTGGCTCCTACGAGCAGTACTTC
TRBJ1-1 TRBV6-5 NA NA CASILPELARLNTEAFF TGTGCCAGCATCTTACCTGAGCTAGCTAGGCTAAACACTGAAGCTTTCTTT
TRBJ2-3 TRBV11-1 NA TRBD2 CASSYIAGGSGDTQYF TGTGCCAGCAGCTACATAGCGGGGGGTAGTGGGGATACGCAGTATTTT
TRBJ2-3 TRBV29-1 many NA CSVASTDTQYF TGCAGCGTTGCCAGCACAGATACGCAGTATTTT
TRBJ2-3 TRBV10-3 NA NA CATVKGSTSTDSQYF TGTGCCACAGTTAAGGGCTCGACAAGCACAGATTCGCAGTATTTT
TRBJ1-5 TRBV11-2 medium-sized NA CASSLDRNQPQHF TGTGCCAGCAGCTTAGACAGAAATCAGCCCCAGCATTTT
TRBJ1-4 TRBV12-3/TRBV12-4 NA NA CVSSLKGVGATNEKLFF TGTGTCAGCAGTTTGAAGGGTGTGGGAGCAACTAATGAAAAACTGTTTTTT